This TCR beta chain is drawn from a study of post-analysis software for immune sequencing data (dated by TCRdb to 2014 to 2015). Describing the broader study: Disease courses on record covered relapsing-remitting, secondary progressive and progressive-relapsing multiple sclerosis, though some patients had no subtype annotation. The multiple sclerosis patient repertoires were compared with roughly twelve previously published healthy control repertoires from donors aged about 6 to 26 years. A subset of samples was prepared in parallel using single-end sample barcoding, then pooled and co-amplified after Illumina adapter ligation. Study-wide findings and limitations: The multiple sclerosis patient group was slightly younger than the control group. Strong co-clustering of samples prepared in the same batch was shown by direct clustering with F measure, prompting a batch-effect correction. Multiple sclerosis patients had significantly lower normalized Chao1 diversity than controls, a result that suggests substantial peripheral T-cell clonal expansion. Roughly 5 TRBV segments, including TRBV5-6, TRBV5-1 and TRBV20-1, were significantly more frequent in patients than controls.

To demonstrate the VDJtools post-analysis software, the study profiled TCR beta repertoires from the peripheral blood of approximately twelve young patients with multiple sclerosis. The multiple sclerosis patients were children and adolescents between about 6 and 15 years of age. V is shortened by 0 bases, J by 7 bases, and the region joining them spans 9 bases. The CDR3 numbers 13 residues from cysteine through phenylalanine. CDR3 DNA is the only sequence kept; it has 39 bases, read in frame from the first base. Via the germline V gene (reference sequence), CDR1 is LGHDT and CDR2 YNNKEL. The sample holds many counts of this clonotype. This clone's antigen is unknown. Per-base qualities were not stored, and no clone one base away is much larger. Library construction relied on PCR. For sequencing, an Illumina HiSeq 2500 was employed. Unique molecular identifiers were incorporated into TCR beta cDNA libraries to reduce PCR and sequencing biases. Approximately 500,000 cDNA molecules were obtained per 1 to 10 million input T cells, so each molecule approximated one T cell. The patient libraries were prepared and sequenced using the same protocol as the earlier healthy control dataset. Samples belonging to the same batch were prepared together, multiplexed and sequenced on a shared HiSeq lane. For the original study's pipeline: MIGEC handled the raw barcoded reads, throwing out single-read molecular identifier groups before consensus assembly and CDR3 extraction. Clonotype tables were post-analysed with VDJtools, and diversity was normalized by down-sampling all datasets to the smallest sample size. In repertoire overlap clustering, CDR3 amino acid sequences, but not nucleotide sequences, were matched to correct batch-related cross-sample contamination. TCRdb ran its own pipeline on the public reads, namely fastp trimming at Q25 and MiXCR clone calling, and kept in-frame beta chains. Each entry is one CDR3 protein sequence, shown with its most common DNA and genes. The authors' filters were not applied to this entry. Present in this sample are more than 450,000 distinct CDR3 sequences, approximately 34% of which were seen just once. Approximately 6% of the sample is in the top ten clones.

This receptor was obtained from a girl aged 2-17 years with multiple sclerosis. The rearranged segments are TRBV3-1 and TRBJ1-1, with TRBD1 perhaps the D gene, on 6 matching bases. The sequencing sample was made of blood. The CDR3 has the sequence CASSQELDSEAFF. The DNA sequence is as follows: TGTGCCAGCAGCCAAGAATTGGACAGTGAAGCTTTCTTT.